These 5 T cell receptor beta chains share one sample of origin, sequenced in a study of blood T cell repertoires in COVID-19. Sequencing was performed with immunoSEQ multiplex PCR; in TCRdb, only in-frame clones are kept and a portion is missing. The table shows about 240,000 clones, with 85% to 90% occurring only once. Input material: PBMCs or T cells enriched from blood (not recorded which). These receptor sequences come from a woman under 40 who had recovered from COVID-19.

Only one count was recorded for this clone. V and J are TRBV14 and TRBJ2-3; the D gene is possibly TRBD1 (5 bases). Germline lookup yields CDR1 SGHDN and CDR2 FVKESK. The ends were cut back, 0 bases at V and 6 bases at J, with 16 bases in the middle. There are 16 residues in the CDR3. The CDR3, as DNA: TGTGCCAGCAGCCAAGATTTTCAGGGTCTTTTCGATACGCAGTATTTT. Translated: CASSQDFQGLFDTQYF.

J is TRBJ1-2 and V is TRBV24-1, with D maybe TRBD1 (5 bases). The V gene's germline CDR1 is KGHDR and CDR2 SFDVKD. The CDR3 length is 13 residues. The V end was cut by 3 bases, the J end by 7 bases, with 11 bases between. The CDR3 sequence: CATSDRQGGGYTF. CDR3 sequence (DNA): TGTGCCACCAGTGATCGGCAGGGTGGTGGCTACACCTTC.

The J gene is TRBJ2-3, the V gene TRBV7-9, with TRBD1 identical over 8 bases. After removal of 5 bases from V and 2 bases from J, the junction contained 9 bases not matched to a gene. Germline loops: CDR1 SEHNR, CDR2 FQNEAQ (reference sequence). There are 16 residues in the CDR3. This chain's CDR3 is CASSPSGTGHTDTQYF. CDR3 nucleotide sequence: TGTGCCAGCAGCCCAAGTGGGACAGGCCACACAGATACGCAGTATTTT.

V gene TRBV6-5 combines with J gene TRBJ1-2; D gene uncertain. Trimming pared 2 bases from V and 8 bases from J, leaving 6 bases between. CDR3 length: 11 residues. Germline values: CDR1 MNHEY, CDR2 SVGAGI. The CDR3 region has the DNA TGTGCCAGCAGTTACGGGCAGGGCTACACCTTC. It codes for CASSYGQGYTF.

The J gene is TRBJ2-2, the V gene TRBV5-4, with a possible D match to TRBD2 (6 bases). Germline V CDR1 and CDR2: SGHNT, YYREEE (reference sequence). V lost 4 bases and J lost 4, with 14 bases in between. The CDR3 spans 15 residues. CDR3 region: CASSPWPGGTGELFF. CDR3 DNA: TGTGCCAGCAGCCCTTGGCCCGGGGGCACCGGGGAGCTGTTTTTT.